These 26 T cell receptor beta chains originate from one sample sequenced in a study of CD8 T cells in ankylosing spondylitis. TCRdb re-called the 5' RACE reads through MiXCR, storing one row per CDR3 protein. The top ten clones hold 20% to 25% of a sample with around 220,000 distinct CDR3 sequences, about 10% of them seen once. The specimen was blood, either unsorted or a sorted T cell fraction (not recorded which). These TCRs come from a male donor with ankylosing spondylitis or in good health (not recorded which).

This clonotype was picked up many times. This sequence joins TRBV20-1 and TRBJ2-3; 7 nucleotides line up with TRBD1. CDR3 length: 18 residues. Trimming at V came to 0 bases and at J to 1 base, leaving 13 bases not matched to a gene. Germline CDR1 DFQATT, CDR2 SNEGSKA (reference sequence). The CDR3 here is CSARDPEPTGYGTDTQYF. Here the CDR3 DNA reads TGCAGTGCTAGAGATCCCGAGCCGACAGGGTATGGCACAGATACGCAGTATTTT.

This clonotype was observed a handful of times. The chain couples TRBV20-1 to TRBJ2-7, with 12 bases identical to TRBD1. The CDR3 covers 14 residues. The germline V gene encodes CDR1 DFQATT and CDR2 SNEGSKA (reference sequence). The V segment lost 0 bases and the J segment 6 bases; nucleotides outside the gene matches: 3. CDR3 bases: TGCAGTGCTAGAGATGGGACAGGGGGCGGCGAGCAGTACTTC. Residues: CSARDGTGGGEQYF.

This clonotype was seen at least ten times. The chain links TRBV3-1 to TRBJ1-2; D is unresolved. The CDR3 has 14 amino acids. Trimming stripped 0 bases from V and 6 bases from J, with 11 bases between. Germline loops: CDR1 LGHDT, CDR2 YNNKEL (reference sequence). Written as DNA, the CDR3 is TGTGCCAGCAGCCAAGATCCAGCGCAAGATGGCTACACCTTC. Its translation: CASSQDPAQDGYTF.

The sample holds many counts of this clonotype. The J gene is TRBJ2-3, the V gene TRBV7-8; tentatively, D is TRBD2 (6 bases). The V end lost 5 bases, the J end lost 2 bases, and 17 bases lay between the germline ends. The CDR3 loop spans 16 amino acids. Germline CDR1 SGHVS, CDR2 FQNEAQ. The CDR3: CASSQIGTQLTDTQYF. DNA of the CDR3: TGTGCCAGCAGCCAAATCGGGACTCAACTCACAGATACGCAGTATTTT.

This clonotype has just a few counts. The chain links TRBV7-3 to TRBJ2-1, with TRBD2 matching 9 bases. The CDR3 runs to 15 residues. Looked up from germline, CDR1 is SGHTA and CDR2 is FQGTGA. Trimming at V came to 4 bases and at J to 9 bases, leaving 10 bases not matched to a gene. CDR3 residues: CASSSQGLALTEQFF. The CDR3 coding sequence is TGTGCCAGCAGCTCCCAGGGACTAGCCCTCACTGAGCAGTTCTTC. Supplemented by reference TRBV7-3 and TRBJ2-1, the full variable domain reads GAGVSQTPSNKVTEKGKYVELRCDPISGHTALYWYRQSLGQGPEFLIYFQGTGAADDSGLPNDRFFAVRPEGSVSTLKIQRTERGDSAVYLCASSSQGLALTEQFFGPGTRLTVL.

In regard to this clonotype: A much larger clone is a single base away; this may be a read error. V is TRBV28 and J is TRBJ2-7, with 9 positions matching TRBD1. J lost 4 bases, V lost 6 bases, and 10 bases had no gene match. The CDR3 consists of 15 residues. Germline CDR1 MDHEN, CDR2 SYDVKM. The CDR3 DNA follows: TGTGCCAGCAGGGCGTGGGGACAGGGCGTGTACGAGCAGTACTTC. Amino acids: CASRAWGQGVYEQYF.

This clonotype was seen at least ten times. The V call is TRBV7-9, the J call TRBJ2-7; possibly TRBD1 for D (6 bases). V was clipped by 4 bases and J by 3 bases, with 10 bases between them. Germline V gene data show CDR1 as SEHNR and CDR2 as FQNEAQ (reference sequence). This CDR3 spans 13 amino acids. This CDR3 is CASSSPGVYEQYF. CDR3 sequence (DNA): TGTGCCAGCAGCTCGCCAGGGGTCTACGAGCAGTACTTC.

The J gene is TRBJ2-5, the V gene TRBV29-1, with 9 bases matching TRBD1. Germline loops: CDR1 SQVTM, CDR2 ANQGSEA. After removal of 5 bases from V and 5 bases from J, the junction contained 9 bases not matched to a gene. The CDR3 sequence is 14 residues long. The CDR3 bases are TGCAGCGTTCTCTTGGACAGGGGCTACGAGACCCAGTACTTC. It is translated as CSVLLDRGYETQYF.

The J gene is TRBJ2-2, the V gene TRBV5-5; 10 bases are a match to TRBD2. The CDR3 sequence is 16 residues long. V shed 0 bases, J shed 6 bases, and the junction held 5 bases outside the gene matches. CDR1 and CDR2 from the germline V gene are SGHKS and YYEKEE (reference sequence). DNA for the CDR3: TGTGCCAGCAGCTTGGTCACAGCGGGGGGGGCCGGGGAGCTGTTTTTT. The encoded protein is CASSLVTAGGAGELFF.

About this clonotype: This may come from a read error, since a much larger clone is one base off. The chain couples TRBV6-1 to TRBJ2-3; 7 nucleotides align to TRBD2. The CDR3 is made up of 15 amino acids. V trimming: 6 bases; J trimming: 5 bases; junction bases outside the gene matches: 11. In germline, CDR1 is MNHNS, CDR2 SASEGT. The CDR3 DNA follows: TGTGCCAGCAGCCTACTTGCGGGGGTGGAAGATACGCAGTATTTT. Encoded protein: CASSLLAGVEDTQYF.

The V call is TRBV6-1, the J call TRBJ2-4, with 7 bases matching TRBD1. Germline V lookup: CDR1 MNHNS, CDR2 SASEGT. V shed 1 base, J shed 3 bases, and the junction held 3 bases outside the gene matches. This CDR3 contains 15 residues. CDR3 protein: CASSEDTGDKNIQYF. The CDR3 coding sequence is TGTGCCAGCAGTGAAGATACAGGGGACAAAAACATTCAGTACTTC.

The V gene is TRBV11-2, the J gene TRBJ1-2; no firm D call. The V gene lost 1 base and the J gene lost 0 bases, with 15 bases spanning the gap. CDR3 size: 17 residues. Germline V lookup: CDR1 SGHAT, CDR2 FQNNGV. The CDR3 spells CASSLGLLGATNYGYTF. CDR3 nucleotide sequence: TGTGCCAGCAGCTTAGGACTTCTCGGAGCTACTAACTATGGCTACACCTTC.

This chain uses TRBV5-5 with TRBJ1-5; 8 bases map to TRBD1. The CDR3 runs 16 residues. V trimming: 5 bases; J trimming: 3 bases; junction bases outside the gene matches: 10. Germline V CDR1 and CDR2: SGHKS, YYEKEE (reference sequence). CDR3 in amino acids: CASRPGTGFPNQPQHF. The CDR3 nucleotides read TGTGCCAGCAGACCCGGGACAGGCTTTCCCAATCAGCCCCAGCATTTT.

In this sample, this clonotype turned up many times. The chain has TRBV12-3 or TRBV12-4 and TRBJ2-1; tentative D call: TRBD1 (6 bases). V lost 1 base to trimming and J lost 4 bases, with 14 bases between them. There are 16 residues in the CDR3. The CDR3 here is CASSLGGPVSYNEQFF. The CDR3 region has the DNA TGTGCCAGCAGTTTAGGGGGGCCCGTCTCTTACAATGAGCAGTTCTTC.

The sample holds many counts of this clonotype. J is TRBJ2-5 and V is TRBV5-1, with D perhaps matching TRBD2 (6 bases). Germline assignment: CDR1 SGHRS and CDR2 YFSETQ. The CDR3 is 14 residues long. Trimming stripped 3 bases from V and 3 bases from J, with 12 bases between. As DNA, the CDR3 is TGCGCCAGCAGCTGGGGGACTCGAGAAGAGACCCAGTACTTC. Translation gives CASSWGTREETQYF.

This clonotype was observed many times. This chain uses TRBV11-2 with TRBJ2-3, with TRBD2 matching 8 bases. The CDR3 extends over 18 amino acids. The ends lost 0 bases at V and 5 bases at J; junction bases unmatched: 13. Germline CDR1 is SGHAT and CDR2 is FQNNGV. The CDR3 nucleotides are TGTGCCAGCAGCTTAGATCACGGCGCGGGGGGCCGAGGAGATACGCAGTATTTT. It codes for CASSLDHGAGGRGDTQYF. The whole variable domain, filled in from reference TRBV11-2 and TRBJ2-3, reads EAGVAQSPRYKIIEKRQSVAFWCNPISGHATLYWYQQILGQGPKLLIQFQNNGVVDDSQLPKDRFSAERLKGVDSTLKIQPAKLEDSAVYLCASSLDHGAGGRGDTQYFGPGTRLTVL.

This clonotype was seen repeatedly, ten times or more. The chain carries TRBV7-2 and TRBJ2-1; TRBD2 aligns across 10 bases. Unmatched junction bases numbered 5, after V lost 5 bases and J lost 4 bases. Germline values: CDR1 SGHTA, CDR2 FQGNSA. The CDR3 has 15 residues. The CDR3 region has the DNA TGTGCCAGCAGCACATCTAGCGGGGGTTACAATGAGCAGTTCTTC. It codes for CASSTSSGGYNEQFF.

The chain carries TRBV5-1 and TRBJ2-7; the D is unclear. The V and J ends lost 2 bases and 5 bases respectively, with 11 bases between them. Germline V gene lookup returns CDR1 SGHRS and CDR2 YFSETQ. The CDR3 sequence is 13 residues long. CDR3 sequence reads: CASSFEFGDEQYF. The CDR3 coding sequence is TGCGCCAGCAGCTTCGAGTTTGGAGACGAGCAGTACTTC.

V usage is TRBV12-3 or TRBV12-4 and J usage is TRBJ2-1; TRBD2 might be the D (5 bases). The length of the CDR3 is 12 residues. The V end lost 6 bases, the J end lost 5 bases, and 8 bases lay between the germline ends. In nucleotides, the CDR3 is TGTGCCAGCAGCGAGGAGGACAATGAGCAGTTCTTC. It yields the protein CASSEEDNEQFF.

Note on this clonotype: This may come from a read error, since a much larger clone is one base off. This chain uses TRBV2 with TRBJ2-5; 8 nucleotides agree with TRBD2. The V segment lost 2 bases and the J segment 3 bases; nucleotides outside the gene matches: 5. Germline CDR1 reads SNHLY; CDR2 reads FYNNEI. This CDR3 has 15 residues. The CDR3 region has the DNA TGTGCCAGCAGTGAAATTGCGGGGGGCAAAGAGACCCAGTACTTC. Amino acid sequence: CASSEIAGGKETQYF.

The chain carries TRBV4-2 and TRBJ2-3, with 8 bases fitting TRBD2. J was trimmed by 2 bases and V by 1 base; bases with no gene match: 8. Germline V lookup: CDR1 LGHNA, CDR2 YNFKEQ. The CDR3 extends over 17 amino acids. The DNA for the CDR3 is TGTGCCAGCAGCCAAGGCGGCTCGGGGGGGTCCACAGATACGCAGTATTTT. Translation gives CASSQGGSGGSTDTQYF.

This clonotype was counted ten times or more. The chain combines TRBV12-3 or TRBV12-4 with TRBJ2-1, with 7 nucleotides matching TRBD1. This CDR3 contains 13 residues. Trimming at V came to 5 bases and at J to 9 bases, leaving 7 bases not matched to a gene. The CDR3 DNA reads TGTGCCAGCAGTCCATCGACAGGGATTGAGCAGTTCTTC. It encodes CASSPSTGIEQFF.

This clonotype showed up many times. The genes are TRBV5-1 and TRBJ2-1; possibly TRBD1 for D (8 bases). The ends were cut back, 3 bases at V and 6 bases at J, with 16 bases in the middle. The CDR3 runs 15 residues. CDR1 is SGHRS, CDR2 YFSETQ, per germline. In DNA, the CDR3 is TGCGCCAGCAGCTCGGGCACAGGGGGGGTCAATGAGCAGTTCTTC. It specifies CASSSGTGGVNEQFF. Supplemented by reference TRBV5-1 and TRBJ2-1, the full variable domain reads KAGVTQTPRYLIKTRGQQVTLSCSPISGHRSVSWYQQTPGQGLQFLFEYFSETQRNKGNFPGRFSGRQFSNSRSEMNVSTLELGDSALYLCASSSGTGGVNEQFFGPGTRLTVL.

There are many counts of this clonotype. The chain has TRBV12-3 or TRBV12-4 and TRBJ1-6; TRBD1 matches 8 bases. The CDR3 contains 16 residues. V was clipped by 4 bases and J by 0 bases; unmatched bases: 2. CDR3 DNA: TGTGCCAGCAGTTCAGACAGGGGCTCCTATAATTCACCCCTCCACTTT. It yields the protein CASSSDRGSYNSPLHF.

In this sample, this clonotype turned up many times. This chain joins TRBV7-8 and TRBJ1-1, with D uncertain. Per the germline V gene, CDR1 is SGHVS and CDR2 is FQNEAQ. Deletions cut 3 bases from V and 6 bases from J, with 14 bases between. The CDR3 sequence is 14 residues long. The chain's CDR3 is CASSFASTVSEAFF. Here the CDR3 DNA reads TGTGCCAGCAGCTTTGCGTCGACGGTATCTGAAGCTTTCTTT.

V and J are TRBV5-6 and TRBJ2-7; no reliable D call. V was trimmed by 0 bases and J by 8 bases, leaving 15 bases between them. CDR1 SGHDT and CDR2 YYEEEE come from the germline V gene. The CDR3 is 14 residues long. The CDR3 is CASSLVPERPQQYF. The CDR3 coding sequence is TGTGCCAGCAGCTTGGTCCCAGAGCGACCACAGCAGTACTTC.